This TCR beta chain was obtained from a study of human T cells and chemical hapten exposure. Study summary: In the roughly 25-week study, patients were dosed weekly with diphenylcyclopropenone on the scalp throughout.

Using its own MiXCR run on the RACE reads, TCRdb lists one record per CDR3 protein. The sample contains around 110,000 distinct CDR3 sequences, roughly an eighth of which appear only once. The time point was: patch test 1, 2 weeks after DPC sensitization. Indicated treatment: therapeutic diphenylcyclopropenone sensitization with weekly scalp DPC. In this sample, this clonotype turned up a few times. The germline V gene encodes CDR1 LGHNA and CDR2 YNFKEQ. The CDR3 has 18 amino acids. Trimming at V came to 0 bases and at J to 0 bases, leaving 4 bases not matched to a gene. The rearrangement links TRBV4-2 to TRBJ1-6; TRBD1 matches 8 bases. This clonotype was obtained from a woman aged 45-59 years with alopecia areata. Some clones in this sample may be carry-over from other donors' samples. Sequenced material: whole blood, taken in connection with sensitization to the hapten diphenylcyclopropenone (DPC). The DNA of the CDR3 is TGTGCCAGCAGCCAAGATCTACAGGGGGGCTCCTATAATTCACCCCTCCACTTT. Its protein is CASSQDLQGGSYNSPLHF.